Described below is a single T cell receptor beta chain sequence and its context. CDR1 is SGHNT and CDR2 is YENEEA in the germline V gene. Trimming removed 5 bases from V and 2 bases from J, with 11 bases in between. This CDR3 is built from 14 residues. The data derive from a study of blood T cell repertoires in COVID-19. This table comes from immunoSEQ multiplex PCR, and its TCRdb copy is limited to in-frame clones, with some not included. The data hold more than 200,000 clones, with more than 80% observed a single time. The sequenced sample was peripheral blood. V is TRBV11-3 and J is TRBJ2-3; possible D gene TRBD1, 5 bases. The TCR comes from a man between 25 and 39 years old with COVID-19, enrolled during active disease. The CDR3: CASSLGQNTDTQYF. The CDR3 DNA follows: TGTGCCAGCAGCCTCGGACAAAACACAGATACGCAGTATTTT. The full variable domain, in which reference TRBV11-3 and TRBJ2-3 provide the parts outside the CDR3, is EAGVVQSPRYKIIEKKQPVAFWCNPISGHNTLYWYLQNLGQGPELLIRYENEEAVDDSQLPKDRFSAERLKGVDSTLKIQPAELGDSAVYLCASSLGQNTDTQYFGPGTRLTVL.